One sample yielded the 9 T cell receptor beta chains listed below, sequenced in a study of T cell responses to AZD1222 COVID-19 vaccine. The repertoire was sequenced with immunoSEQ multiplex PCR; TCRdb's copy has only in-frame clones and lacks some. The table lists more than 150,000 clones, roughly 93% of them singletons. Sequencing used peripheral blood, obtained on day 0 of AZD1222 vaccination. These receptors were collected from an adult in good health.

CDR3 loop: CASSTANNEQFF. The CDR3 nucleotides are TGTGCCAGCAGCACAGCCAACAATGAGCAGTTCTTC. The rearrangement links TRBV7-3 to TRBJ2-1; unclear D gene. Per germline, CDR1 SGHTA and CDR2 FQGTGA. The CDR3 length is 12 residues. V lost 5 bases to trimming and J lost 5 bases, with 7 bases between them.

J is TRBJ2-2 and V is TRBV20-1; D is uncertain. Looked up from germline, CDR1 is DFQATT and CDR2 is SNEGSKA (reference sequence). The CDR3 consists of 11 residues. The germline V and J ends were trimmed by 3 bases and 4 bases, with 3 bases remaining between them. The CDR3 here is CSARRTGELFF. CDR3 coding DNA: TGCAGTGCTAGGCGCACCGGGGAGCTGTTTTTT.

The chain has TRBV10-3 and TRBJ2-7; a weak D match, TRBD1 (6 bases). Trimming left V 5 bases short and J 4 bases short, with 9 bases between. This CDR3 contains 12 residues. Germline assignment: CDR1 ENHRY and CDR2 SYGVKD. CDR3 nucleotides: TGTGCCATCAGTAAGCAGGGGTACGAGCAGTACTTC. Its translation is CAISKQGYEQYF.

CDR3 loop: CASSYSVLAREQYF. The CDR3 DNA follows: TGTGCCAGCAGTTACTCGGTGTTGGCACGGGAGCAGTACTTC. V usage is TRBV6-5 and J usage is TRBJ2-7; D gene ambiguous. CDR3 length equals 14 residues. The V gene lost 0 bases and the J gene lost 7 bases, with 13 bases spanning the gap. Germline CDR1 and CDR2: MNHEY and SVGAGI.

The J gene is TRBJ1-3, the V gene TRBV5-1, with 7 bases identical to TRBD1. Trimming at V came to 0 bases and at J to 3 bases, leaving 6 bases not matched to a gene. CDR1 and CDR2 (germline): SGHRS, YFSETQ. The CDR3 is made up of 16 amino acids. The CDR3 bases are TGCGCCAGCAGCTTGGAAGGTCAGGGGGTTGGAAACACCATATATTTT. It is translated as CASSLEGQGVGNTIYF.

This chain joins TRBV7-2 and TRBJ1-4, with TRBD1 identical over 7 bases. V trimming: 5 bases; J trimming: 8 bases; junction bases outside the gene matches: 11. The CDR3 has 15 amino acids. Germline CDR1 SGHTA, CDR2 FQGNSA. For the CDR3, the DNA is TGTGCCAGCAGCCTCTTTAGGGGGCGAGCGGAAAAACTGTTTTTT. Amino acid sequence: CASSLFRGRAEKLFF.

The chain is built from TRBV29-1 and TRBJ2-7; D is unresolved. Germline V gene lookup returns CDR1 SQVTM and CDR2 ANQGSEA. The CDR3 length is 11 residues. Trimming cost V 7 bases and J 0 bases, with 7 bases left between them. The CDR3 loop reads CSGVLSYEQYF. The CDR3 DNA reads TGCAGCGGGGTCCTCTCCTACGAGCAGTACTTC.

The chain recombines TRBV7-8 with TRBJ1-1; D unresolved. CDR3 size: 12 residues. V lost 2 bases to trimming and J lost 6 bases, with 7 bases between them. Per germline, CDR1 SGHVS and CDR2 FQNEAQ. CDR3 nucleotide sequence: TGTGCCAGCAGCTTAAGGACGGCTGAAGCTTTCTTT. Translation: CASSLRTAEAFF.

This clone was found a few times. The chain joins TRBV5-4 to TRBJ1-2, with 8 bases aligning to TRBD1. The CDR3 has 16 amino acids. Germline V gives CDR1 SGHNT, CDR2 YYREEE (reference sequence). After removal of 4 bases from V and 2 bases from J, the junction contained 10 bases not matched to a gene. CDR3 sequence (DNA): TGTGCCAGCAGCAAAGGACAGGGCAAGACAAACTATGGCTACACCTTC. This translates into CASSKGQGKTNYGYTF.